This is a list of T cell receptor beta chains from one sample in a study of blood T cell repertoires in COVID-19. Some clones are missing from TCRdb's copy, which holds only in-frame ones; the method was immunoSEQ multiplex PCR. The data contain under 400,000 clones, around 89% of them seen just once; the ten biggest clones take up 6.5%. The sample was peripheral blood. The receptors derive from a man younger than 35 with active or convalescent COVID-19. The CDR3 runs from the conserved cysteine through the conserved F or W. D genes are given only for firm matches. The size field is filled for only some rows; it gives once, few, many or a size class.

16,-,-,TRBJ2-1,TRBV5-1,CASSLSGVSSYNEQFF,TGCGCCAGCAGCTTGTCGGGGGTGAGCTCCTACAATGAGCAGTTCTTC
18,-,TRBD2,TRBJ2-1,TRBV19,CASSIDALAALRMDEQFF,TGTGCCAGTAGTATAGATGCCCTAGCGGCACTGAGGATGGATGAGCAGTTCTTC
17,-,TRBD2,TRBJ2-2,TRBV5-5,CASSRRGLADNFGELFF,TGTGCCAGCAGCCGCAGGGGACTAGCCGACAACTTTGGGGAGCTGTTTTTT
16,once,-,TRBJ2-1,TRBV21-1,CASSKVLATSYNEQFF,TGTGCCAGCAGCAAAGTCCTAGCGACCTCCTACAATGAGCAGTTCTTC
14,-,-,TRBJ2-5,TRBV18,CASSPDYSQETQYF,TGTGCCAGCTCACCAGACTATTCCCAAGAGACCCAGTACTTC
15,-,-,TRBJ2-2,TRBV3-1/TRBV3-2,CASSQALGAGWELFF,TGTGCCAGCAGCCAAGCTTTAGGGGCCGGTTGGGAGCTGTTTTTT
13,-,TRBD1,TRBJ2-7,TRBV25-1,CASRDRGAYEQYF,TGTGCCAGCAGGGACAGGGGGGCCTACGAGCAGTACTTC
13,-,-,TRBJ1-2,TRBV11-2,CASSGQGSYGYTF,TGTGCCAGCAGCGGGCAGGGGAGCTATGGCTACACCTTC
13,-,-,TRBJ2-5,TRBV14,CASSQELKETQYF,TGTGCCAGCAGCCAGGAACTAAAGGAGACCCAGTACTTC
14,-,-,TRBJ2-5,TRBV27,CASTPRGPQETQYF,TGTGCCAGCACCCCCAGGGGACCCCAAGAGACCCAGTACTTC
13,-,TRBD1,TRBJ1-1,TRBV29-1,CSVELDRDSKAFF,TGCAGCGTTGAACTTGACCGGGACAGCAAAGCTTTCTTT
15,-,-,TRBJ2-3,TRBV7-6,CASSLETASTDTQYF,TGTGCCAGCAGCTTAGAGACAGCTAGCACAGATACGCAGTATTTT
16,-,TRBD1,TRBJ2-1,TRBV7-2,CASSATRDSSYNEQFF,TGTGCCAGCAGCGCCACCCGGGACAGCTCCTACAATGAGCAGTTCTTC
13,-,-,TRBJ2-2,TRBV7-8,CASSLFGAGELFF,TGTGCCAGCAGCTTATTCGGTGCCGGGGAGCTGTTTTTT
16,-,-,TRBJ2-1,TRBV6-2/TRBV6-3,CASSYSGLGNFNEQFF,TGTGCCAGCAGTTACTCGGGCCTCGGCAATTTTAATGAGCAGTTCTTC